Below are 22 T cell receptor beta chains sequenced from a single sample in a study of T cell clonotyping in hematopoietic cell transplantation. The method was immunoSEQ multiplex PCR; TCRdb's version includes in-frame clones alone and lacks a portion of them. The table records thousands of clones, roughly 29% of them present only once. The sequencing here drew on peripheral blood mononuclear cells, taken 180 days after allogeneic stem cell transplant. Receptors originate from a male patient in his thirties or forties who had an allogeneic stem cell transplant from an unrelated donor, so the T cells may come from the graft donor. Some clones in this sample may be carry-over from other donors' samples.

CDR3 nucleotides: TGTGCCAGCAGTGAAGGGGATGCCACTGAAGCTTTCTTT. Protein sequence: CASSEGDATEAFF. The chain is built from TRBV2 and TRBJ1-1; no reliable D call. Germline V lookup: CDR1 SNHLY, CDR2 FYNNEI. The V end was cut by 1 base, the J end by 4 bases, with 7 bases between. The CDR3 is made up of 13 amino acids.

J is TRBJ2-3 and V is TRBV4-3; D remains unclear. Deletions cut 1 base from V and 2 bases from J, with 10 bases between. CDR1 and CDR2 (germline): LGHNA, YSLEER. The length of the CDR3 is 15 residues. As DNA, the CDR3 is TGCGCCAGCAGCCAAGTCGAGTTTGACACAGATACGCAGTATTTT. Residues: CASSQVEFDTDTQYF.

The chain is built from TRBV5-1 and TRBJ1-2, with 7 bases fitting TRBD1. V was pared by 2 bases and J by 6 bases, with 4 bases of the junction left unmatched. The CDR3 totals 13 residues. Germline CDR1 reads SGHRS; CDR2 reads YFSETQ. CDR3 in amino acids: CASSFGRGNGYTF. CDR3 coding DNA: TGCGCCAGCAGCTTTGGCAGGGGGAATGGCTACACCTTC.

The chain has TRBV25-1 and TRBJ1-1; D ambiguous. CDR1 and CDR2 (germline): MGHDK, SYGVNS. V was cut by 3 bases and J by 7 bases, with 9 bases left in between. The CDR3 length is 12 residues. The CDR3 nucleotides are TGTGCCAGCAGTGAGCCCTGGGGTGAAGCTTTCTTT. Translation gives CASSEPWGEAFF.

This chain connects TRBV20-1 to TRBJ1-2; TRBD1 is a possible D gene (6 bases). There are 11 residues in the CDR3. The V gene's germline CDR1 is DFQATT and CDR2 SNEGSKA (reference sequence). The CDR3 reads CGRYRDYGYTF. DNA of the CDR3: TGCGGCCGTTACAGGGATTATGGCTACACCTTC.

The chain is built from TRBV30 and TRBJ2-3; D unresolved. The CDR3 length is 14 residues. V gave up 2 bases and J gave up 2 bases, with 11 bases separating them. CDR1 and CDR2 (germline): GTSNPN, SVGIG (reference sequence). The CDR3 bases are TGTGCCTGGAGTAAGGATCTCCTCACAGATACGCAGTATTTT. Protein sequence: CAWSKDLLTDTQYF.

V and J are TRBV20-1 and TRBJ2-1; D not certain. Looked up from germline, CDR1 is DFQATT and CDR2 is SNEGSKA (reference sequence). The ends were cut back, 5 bases at V and 15 bases at J, with 17 bases in the middle. The CDR3 covers 11 residues. The CDR3 DNA reads as TGCAGTGCTGCCGTCGGGTTTCAACGGTTCTTC. Its protein product is CSAAVGFQRFF.

This clone was counted between two and nine times. The gene calls are TRBV25-1 and TRBJ2-5; TRBD1 might be the D (6 bases). The V gene's germline CDR1 is MGHDK and CDR2 SYGVNS. With 2 bases removed from V and 5 bases from J, the gap between germline ends came to 9 bases. The CDR3 totals 13 residues. The CDR3, as DNA: TGTGCCAGCAGTGAACAGGGGAAGGAGACCCAGTACTTC. It encodes CASSEQGKETQYF.

The chain uses TRBV19 and TRBJ2-7, with D perhaps matching TRBD2 (7 bases). V gave up 5 bases and J gave up 2 bases, with 10 bases separating them. Germline CDR1 and CDR2: LNHDA and SQIVND (reference sequence). The CDR3 spans 13 residues. This CDR3 reads CASSYGGPYEQYF. The CDR3 bases are TGTGCCAGTAGTTACGGGGGGCCCTACGAGCAGTACTTC.

V is TRBV19 and J is TRBJ2-7; D not resolved. Looked up from germline, CDR1 is LNHDA and CDR2 is SQIVND (reference sequence). CDR3 length: 11 residues. The V end was cut by 5 bases, the J end by 3 bases, with 5 bases between. CDR3 bases: TGTGCCAGTAGTGACGGCTACGAGCAGTACTTC. Protein sequence: CASSDGYEQYF.

J is TRBJ1-5 and V is TRBV19; a weak D match, TRBD1 (5 bases). The CDR3 loop spans 16 amino acids. Germline V gene sequence: CDR1 LNHDA, CDR2 SQIVND (reference sequence). V shed 1 base and J shed 0 bases, with 10 bases lying between them. The CDR3 spells CASSIGDSYSNQPQHF. In DNA form, the CDR3 reads TGTGCCAGTAGTATAGGTGACAGCTATAGCAATCAGCCCCAGCATTTT.

V gene TRBV30 combines with J gene TRBJ1-6, with D uncertain. The CDR3 contains 13 residues. Between the trimmed V and J ends, which lost 3 bases and 1 base, there was a span of 4 bases. Looked up from germline, CDR1 is GTSNPN and CDR2 is SVGIG (reference sequence). The CDR3 reads CAWRGSYNSPLHF. As DNA, the CDR3 is TGTGCCTGGAGAGGTTCCTATAATTCACCCCTCCACTTT.

This clone was picked up a small number of times. J is TRBJ2-7 and V is TRBV19; 10 bases fit TRBD1. The V and J ends lost 6 bases and 3 bases, in that order; junction bases with no gene match: 2. In germline, CDR1 is LNHDA, CDR2 SQIVND (reference sequence). The CDR3 has 13 amino acids. The CDR3 DNA is TGTGCCAGTAGCGGGACAGGGGACTACGAGCAGTACTTC. It specifies CASSGTGDYEQYF.

The table lists this clone with a few counts. The rearrangement uses TRBV7-2 and TRBJ1-5, with D hard to call. The CDR3 spans 13 residues. The V end was cut by 4 bases, the J end by 7 bases, with 11 bases between. Germline lookup yields CDR1 SGHTA and CDR2 FQGNSA. The CDR3 spells CASSSREGQPQHF. CDR3 nucleotide sequence: TGTGCCAGCAGCTCCCGGGAAGGACAGCCCCAGCATTTT.

The J gene is TRBJ2-7, the V gene TRBV14; 9 bases match TRBD2. V dropped 4 bases and J dropped 3; count of bases not matched to a gene: 4. Germline V gene sequence: CDR1 SGHDN, CDR2 FVKESK. The CDR3 runs 14 residues. CDR3 nucleotides: TGTGCCAGCAGCCTTGATAGCGGGGGCTACGAGCAGTACTTC. Translated: CASSLDSGGYEQYF.

The chain couples TRBV28 to TRBJ2-7; D may be TRBD1 or TRBD2 (5 bases each). V shed 3 bases and J shed 3 bases, with 15 bases lying between them. This CDR3 is 15 amino acids long. CDR1 is MDHEN, CDR2 SYDVKM, per germline. The DNA for the CDR3 is TGTGCCAGCAGTTTCCTGGGGGTAGGTGGCTACGAGCAGTACTTC. Its protein is CASSFLGVGGYEQYF.

The V gene is TRBV30, the J gene TRBJ1-2; 12 positions agree with TRBD1. This CDR3 contains 16 residues. Germline V gene data show CDR1 as GTSNPN and CDR2 as SVGIG (reference sequence). With V trimmed by 5 bases and J by 0 bases, 7 bases remained unmatched. The chain's CDR3 is CAWGWGQGAPNYGYTF. The DNA of the CDR3 is TGTGCCTGGGGTTGGGGACAGGGGGCTCCTAACTATGGCTACACCTTC.

The gene calls are TRBV4-2 and TRBJ2-1, with TRBD2 matching over 8 bases. This CDR3 has 16 residues. With V trimmed by 1 base and J by 5 bases, 7 bases remained unmatched. The V gene's germline CDR1 is LGHNA and CDR2 YNFKEQ. Here the CDR3 DNA reads TGTGCCAGCAGCCAAGCTCCGGGGGGGCGTGACAATGAGCAGTTCTTC. This gives the protein CASSQAPGGRDNEQFF.

This rearrangement joins TRBV7-2 to TRBJ2-5; TRBD2 matches 12 bases. The length of the CDR3 is 15 residues. Per germline, CDR1 SGHTA and CDR2 FQGNSA. The V segment lost 1 base and the J segment 4 bases; nucleotides outside the gene matches: 1. The DNA for the CDR3 is TGTGCCAGCAGCTTAGTGGGACTAGCGGGAGAGACCCAGTACTTC. Translated: CASSLVGLAGETQYF.

The chain links TRBV30 to TRBJ2-6; D may be TRBD2 (5 bases). From germline, CDR1 is GTSNPN and CDR2 SVGIG (reference sequence). The CDR3 totals 17 residues. Between the trimmed V and J ends, which lost 3 bases and 3 bases, there was a span of 18 bases. The CDR3 DNA sequence: TGTGCCTGGAGGCGAGGGCGACTCCGGGTTGGGGCCAACGTCCTGACTTTC. Protein product: CAWRRGRLRVGANVLTF.

The CDR3 loop reads CASSPDRGAGQPQHF. The CDR3 DNA is TGTGCCAGCAGCCCCGACAGGGGGGCCGGTCAGCCCCAGCATTTT. This chain links TRBV4-2 with TRBJ1-5, with 9 bases fitting TRBD1. CDR3 length equals 15 residues. The junction had 7 bases not matched to a gene; V was cut back by 4 bases and J by 6 bases. Germline V gene lookup returns CDR1 LGHNA and CDR2 YNFKEQ.

The J gene is TRBJ1-4, the V gene TRBV5-8; possible D gene TRBD1, 6 bases. The germline V gene encodes CDR1 SGHTS and CDR2 YDEGEE. Trimming removed 1 base at V and 5 bases at J, with 12 bases between. The CDR3 spans 15 residues. The CDR3 loop is CASSLLGGLNEKLFF. CDR3 coding DNA: TGTGCCAGCAGCTTGCTAGGGGGTTTGAATGAAAAACTGTTTTTT. The full variable domain, its missing parts supplied by reference TRBV5-8 and TRBJ1-4, is EAGVTQSPTHLIKTRGQQATLRCSPISGHTSVYWYQQALGLGLQFLLWYDEGEERNRGNFPPRFSGRQFPNYSSELNVNALELEDSALYLCASSLLGGLNEKLFFGSGTQLSVL.